This note documents a single T cell receptor beta chain sequence. The protocol was immunoSEQ multiplex PCR, while the TCRdb copy is restricted to in-frame clones and leaves out a portion. Of about 180,000 clones listed, about 89% were seen once; the top ten hold 1.5% to 2%. These data originate in a study of blood T cell repertoires in COVID-19. Per the germline V gene, CDR1 is SGHTA and CDR2 is FQGNSA. V shed 7 bases and J shed 0 bases, with 15 bases lying between them. The CDR3 length is 16 residues. The chain links TRBV7-2 to TRBJ2-2, with D possibly matching TRBD2 (6 bases). The sequence came from a young man who had recovered from COVID-19. Sequencing used peripheral blood. The CDR3 DNA reads as TGTGCCAGCAAGACGGAGGGCCTCTCGAACACCGGGGAGCTGTTTTTT. Protein: CASKTEGLSNTGELFF.